This T cell receptor beta chain was sequenced in a study of T cells after yellow fever vaccination. MiXCR, run by TCRdb on the 5' RACE reads, gives a single entry per CDR3 protein. The data show over 35,000 distinct CDR3 sequences, over 5.5% seen once. Germline V CDR1 and CDR2: LGHDT, YNNKEL (reference sequence). Between the trimmed V and J ends, which lost 1 base and 8 bases, there was a span of 3 bases. The CDR3 covers 12 residues. The genes are TRBV3-1 and TRBJ1-6; no definite D call. This sequence was found in a man under 40 who received the YFV17D yellow fever vaccine. The source was PBMCs, either bulk or a sorted T-cell subset (CD4+, CD8+, memory, or dextramer-sorted; not recorded which), collected 45 days after the yellow fever booster vaccination. As DNA, the CDR3 is TGTGCCAGCAGCCAAGGTTATTCACCCCTCCACTTT. This gives the protein CASSQGYSPLHF.